These 9 T cell receptor beta chains share one sample of origin, sequenced in a study of T cells in tuberculosis. TCRdb's copy holds only in-frame clones and misses some; the assay was immunoSEQ multiplex PCR. The profile covers fewer than 35,000 clones, with over 95% appearing a single time and roughly 2.3% taken by the ten largest. Sequenced material: PBMCs. The receptors stem from a donor aged 10 to 29 with latent tuberculosis or without tuberculosis infection.

As DNA, the CDR3 is TGTGCCAGCAGCATGAGGCGGGACAGAAAAGAGACCCAGTACTTC. Its protein is CASSMRRDRKETQYF. J is TRBJ2-5 and V is TRBV13; D possibly corresponds to TRBD1 (7 bases). Trimming took off 5 bases at V and 3 bases at J, with 16 bases between the two ends. The CDR3 runs 15 residues. CDR1 PRHDT and CDR2 FYEKMQ come from the germline V gene (reference sequence).

The gene calls are TRBV29-1 and TRBJ2-3, with 8 bases aligning to TRBD1. CDR3 length equals 13 residues. CDR1 and CDR2 from the germline V gene are SQVTM and ANQGSEA. Unmatched junction bases numbered 3, after V lost 4 bases and J lost 3 bases. The CDR3 loop reads CSVAGGMTDTQYF. The CDR3 DNA reads as TGCAGCGTTGCAGGGGGCATGACAGATACGCAGTATTTT.

Written as DNA, the CDR3 is TGTGCCAGCAGCCCGAGACAGGGCTATGGCTACACCTTC. Encoded protein: CASSPRQGYGYTF. The gene calls are TRBV7-6 and TRBJ1-2; 7 bases are shared with TRBD1. The germline gives CDR1 SGHVS, CDR2 FNYEAQ. J lost 4 bases, V lost 5 bases, and 4 bases had no gene match. CDR3 length: 13 amino acids.

This chain connects TRBV19 to TRBJ2-4; 10 nucleotides agree with TRBD1. CDR1 LNHDA and CDR2 SQIVND come from the germline V gene (reference sequence). The CDR3 extends over 14 amino acids. With V trimmed by 5 bases and J by 8 bases, 6 bases remained unmatched. Here the CDR3 reads CASSLRQGADIQYF. CDR3 coding DNA: TGTGCCAGTAGTTTGCGACAGGGGGCTGACATTCAGTACTTC.

This rearrangement joins TRBV13 to TRBJ2-1; 8 positions match TRBD1. Germline assignment: CDR1 PRHDT and CDR2 FYEKMQ (reference sequence). This CDR3 has 11 amino acids. V gave up 5 bases and J gave up 12 bases; unmatched junction bases: 3. The DNA for the CDR3 is TGTGCCAGCAGCGTCAGGGGGCGGCAGTTCTTC. It specifies CASSVRGRQFF.

The chain links TRBV18 to TRBJ2-7, with 11 bases matching TRBD2. V was clipped by 3 bases and J by 6 bases; unmatched bases: 7. Looked up from germline, CDR1 is KGHSH and CDR2 is LQKENI. The CDR3 consists of 15 residues. CDR3: CASSPVAGGPAEQYF. The CDR3 DNA reads as TGTGCCAGCTCACCTGTAGCGGGAGGGCCGGCCGAGCAGTACTTC. Together with reference TRBV18 and TRBJ2-7, the CDR3 gives the full variable domain: NAGVMQNPRHLVRRRGQEARLRCSPMKGHSHVYWYRQLPEEGLKFMVYLQKENIIDESGMPKERFSAEFPKEGPSILRIQQVVRGDSAAYFCASSPVAGGPAEQYFGPGTRLTVT.

The V gene is TRBV7-3, the J gene TRBJ2-2; 7 bases are shared with TRBD2. The CDR3 spans 13 residues. Trimming took 5 bases from V and 6 from J; bases not matched to a gene: 3. Germline V CDR1 and CDR2: SGHTA, FQGTGA. The CDR3 protein is CASSGTSAGELFF. The CDR3 coding sequence is TGTGCCAGCAGCGGTACTAGCGCCGGGGAGCTGTTTTTT.

The CDR3 region has the DNA TGTGCCAGCAGCGTAGAAGAGGGAGGATCTGGAAACACCATATATTTT. The encoded protein is CASSVEEGGSGNTIYF. The chain joins TRBV9 to TRBJ1-3, with no clear D. This CDR3 has 16 residues. V was pared by 0 bases and J by 1 base, with 11 bases between. In germline, CDR1 is SGDLS, CDR2 YYNGEE.

This chain joins TRBV4-1 and TRBJ1-4, with D possibly TRBD1 on 6 matching bases. Germline loops: CDR1 MGHRA, CDR2 YSYEKL. The length of the CDR3 is 17 residues. Between the trimmed V and J ends, which lost 0 bases and 4 bases, there was a span of 15 bases. CDR3 bases: TGCGCCAGCAGCCAAGATCCGGCAGGGGCCGGTAATGAAAAACTGTTTTTT. Protein sequence: CASSQDPAGAGNEKLFF.